A single sample is the source of the 22 T cell receptor beta chains below, sequenced in a study of CD8 T cells in Susac syndrome. The RNA, roughly 0.5 to 1 ug, was put through reverse transcription using random hexamers. Each CDR3 protein is one row after TCRdb ran MiXCR on the immunoSEQ multiplex PCR reads. Counted here are about 210,000 distinct CDR3 sequences, 94% occurring once; the ten biggest clones make up approximately 0.15%. Sequencing used CD4+ T cells from PBMCs. Source of these receptors: a human donor with Susac syndrome.

The V gene is TRBV15, the J gene TRBJ2-7; 11 bases line up with TRBD1. The ends lost 2 bases at V and 3 bases at J; junction bases unmatched: 6. Germline-derived CDR1 and CDR2 are LNHNV and YYDKDF (reference sequence). CDR3 length: 16 residues. CDR3 nucleotide sequence: TGTGCCACCAGCAGACGAACCGGGACAGGGGGCTACGAGCAGTACTTC. Translation gives CATSRRTGTGGYEQYF. The full variable domain, completed using reference TRBV15 and TRBJ2-7, is DAMVIQNPRYQVTQFGKPVTLSCSQTLNHNVMYWYQQKSSQAPKLLFHYYDKDFNNEADTPDNFQSRRPNTSFCFLDIRSPGLGDTAMYLCATSRRTGTGGYEQYFGPGTRLTVT.

The V and J genes are TRBV19 and TRBJ1-2, with D unclear. Germline lookup yields CDR1 LNHDA and CDR2 SQIVND (reference sequence). The V gene lost 8 bases and the J gene lost 8 bases, with 18 bases spanning the gap. The CDR3 is 13 amino acids. The CDR3 protein is CASHNSISEGYTF. The CDR3 coding sequence is TGTGCCAGTCACAATTCCATCTCGGAGGGCTACACCTTC.

CDR3 sequence reads: CASSKSGAGANVLTF. The CDR3 nucleotides are TGTGCCAGCAGTAAGTCAGGGGCTGGGGCCAACGTCCTGACTTTC. The chain employs TRBV6-2 or TRBV6-3 and TRBJ2-6, with D possibly being TRBD1 (6 bases). CDR1 is MNHEY, CDR2 SVGEGT, per germline. V was shortened by 5 bases and J by 2 bases, with 10 bases between the two germline ends. The CDR3 runs to 15 residues.

The V gene is TRBV20-1, the J gene TRBJ2-3, with 14 bases aligning to TRBD2. Germline CDR1 reads DFQATT; CDR2 reads SNEGSKA (reference sequence). The CDR3 extends over 17 amino acids. The ends lost 5 bases at V and 5 bases at J; junction bases unmatched: 12. The CDR3 DNA reads as TGCAGTGCTCCGCTCCGACTAGCGGGGGGGCCCTTAGATACGCAGTATTTT. It yields the protein CSAPLRLAGGPLDTQYF.

The rearrangement joins TRBV20-1 to TRBJ2-3, with a tentative D call TRBD2 (5 bases). There are 13 residues in the CDR3. Germline lookup yields CDR1 DFQATT and CDR2 SNEGSKA (reference sequence). V shed 3 bases and J shed 4 bases, with 11 bases lying between them. CDR3 DNA: TGCAGTGCTAGGGCGGGCTGGGCAGATACGCAGTATTTT. Encoded protein: CSARAGWADTQYF.

This chain joins TRBV7-2 and TRBJ2-7; no reliable D call. Germline V lookup: CDR1 SGHTA, CDR2 FQGNSA. There are 14 residues in the CDR3. Trimming pared 1 base from V and 1 base from J, leaving 8 bases between. The CDR3 DNA reads as TGTGCCAGCAGCTTAGATCGCCGATCCTACGAGCAGTACTTC. It codes for CASSLDRRSYEQYF.

This chain connects TRBV12-3 or TRBV12-4 to TRBJ1-5; D not resolved. This CDR3 is 13 amino acids long. Trimming removed 1 base at V and 11 bases at J, with 12 bases between. The CDR3 loop reads CASSLDGPGAQHF. CDR3 in DNA: TGTGCCAGCAGTTTAGATGGACCCGGGGCCCAGCATTTT.

This sequence joins TRBV12-3 or TRBV12-4 and TRBJ2-1; the match to TRBD2 covers 14 bases. The CDR3 is made up of 16 amino acids. Trimming took 6 bases from V and 9 from J; bases not matched to a gene: 10. The CDR3 region is CASSHRLAGGLGEQFF. The CDR3 DNA follows: TGTGCCAGCAGCCATCGACTAGCGGGGGGGCTAGGTGAGCAGTTCTTC.

The chain combines TRBV4-3 with TRBJ1-2; D is uncertain. The V end was cut by 0 bases, the J end by 8 bases, with 7 bases between. The CDR3 is 12 residues long. Germline V gene data show CDR1 as LGHNA and CDR2 as YSLEER. As DNA, the CDR3 is TGCGCCAGCAGCCAAGATCTCTACGGCTACACCTTC. The encoded protein is CASSQDLYGYTF.

This clonotype has only one observation. The chain joins TRBV7-2 to TRBJ2-3; D may be TRBD1 (5 bases). Germline V gene lookup returns CDR1 SGHTA and CDR2 FQGNSA. The CDR3 has 14 amino acids. Trimming removed 4 bases from V and 6 bases from J, with 14 bases in between. The CDR3 reads CASSSPRAADTQYF. The CDR3, as DNA: TGTGCCAGCAGCTCCCCCAGGGCAGCGGATACGCAGTATTTT.

This chain connects TRBV28 to TRBJ2-1; TRBD2 matches 7 bases. J was trimmed by 4 bases and V by 5 bases; bases with no gene match: 2. The germline CDR1 and CDR2 sequences are MDHEN and SYDVKM. The CDR3 length is 13 residues. The CDR3 is CASSLADYNEQFF. In DNA, the CDR3 is TGTGCCAGCAGTCTAGCGGATTACAATGAGCAGTTCTTC.

The chain combines TRBV4-3 with TRBJ1-6; 10 bases are shared with TRBD1. The CDR3 contains 15 residues. V was clipped by 1 base and J by 8 bases; unmatched bases: 2. Germline loops: CDR1 LGHNA, CDR2 YSLEER. CDR3 protein: CASSQAGTGDSPLHF. CDR3 sequence (DNA): TGCGCCAGCAGCCAAGCGGGGACAGGGGATTCACCCCTCCACTTT.

The chain links TRBV12-3 or TRBV12-4 to TRBJ1-4, with 9 bases that match TRBD1. Germline trimming cut 6 bases from V and 2 bases from J; bases unmatched to any gene: 7. The length of the CDR3 is 16 residues. This chain's CDR3 is CASRSTGGVTNEKLFF. The CDR3 coding sequence is TGTGCCAGCAGGTCTACAGGGGGCGTTACTAATGAAAAACTGTTTTTT.

The CDR3 region is CASSGASYEQYF. The CDR3 DNA is TGTGCCAGCAGTGGGGCCTCCTACGAGCAGTACTTC. J is TRBJ2-7 and V is TRBV2; D unclear. Germline CDR1 reads SNHLY; CDR2 reads FYNNEI. V was clipped by 4 bases and J by 0 bases, with 4 bases between them. CDR3 length: 12 residues.

The chain carries TRBV12-5 and TRBJ2-6; D may be TRBD1 (6 bases). V shed 3 bases and J shed 2 bases, with 11 bases lying between them. The germline V gene encodes CDR1 LGHNT and CDR2 FRNRAP. CDR3 length: 16 residues. In nucleotides, the CDR3 is TGTGCTAGTGGTTTATTACAGGGACCTGGGGCCAACGTCCTGACTTTC. Its translation: CASGLLQGPGANVLTF.

The chain carries TRBV9 and TRBJ2-4, with D possibly TRBD2 on 5 matching bases. Looked up from germline, CDR1 is SGDLS and CDR2 is YYNGEE. This CDR3 has 15 residues. Trimming took 4 bases from V and 7 from J, leaving 18 bases between them. The CDR3 spells CASSFRGSGENIQYF. CDR3 bases: TGTGCCAGCAGCTTCCGCGGGTCCGGGGAGAACATTCAGTACTTC.

This chain connects TRBV7-8 to TRBJ2-1; TRBD2 agrees at 8 bases. Per the germline V gene, CDR1 is SGHVS and CDR2 is FQNEAQ. The CDR3 has 15 residues. J gave up 5 bases and V 5 bases, and 8 bases lay outside the gene matches. CDR3 bases: TGTGCCAGCAGCGACGGGACTAGGAGTGACAATGAGCAGTTCTTC. Amino acids: CASSDGTRSDNEQFF.

The chain couples TRBV19 to TRBJ1-5, with 7 positions matching TRBD1. The germline gives CDR1 LNHDA, CDR2 SQIVND (reference sequence). The CDR3 is made up of 16 amino acids. The V gene end was trimmed by 2 bases and the J gene end by 4 bases; junction bases not matched to a gene: 8. CDR3 sequence: CASSIRRQGLNQPQHF. The CDR3 nucleotides are TGTGCCAGTAGTATACGCAGACAGGGCCTGAATCAGCCCCAGCATTTT.

V gene TRBV12-3 or TRBV12-4 combines with J gene TRBJ2-7; no reliable D call. Between the trimmed V and J ends, which lost 3 bases and 5 bases, there was a span of 8 bases. This CDR3 has 12 residues. The CDR3 here is CASSFRDHEQYF. In DNA, the CDR3 is TGTGCCAGCAGTTTCCGAGACCACGAGCAGTACTTC.

The chain combines TRBV5-4 with TRBJ1-4; unclear D gene. This CDR3 spans 15 amino acids. Per germline, CDR1 SGHNT and CDR2 YYREEE (reference sequence). V was shortened by 2 bases and J by 8 bases, with 16 bases between the two germline ends. In nucleotides, the CDR3 is TGTGCCAGCAGCTTAGAGGCACAGCCAGCGGAAAAACTGTTTTTT. The encoded protein is CASSLEAQPAEKLFF.

This chain joins TRBV20-1 and TRBJ2-7; 11 bases line up with TRBD1. The CDR3 is made up of 14 amino acids. CDR1 is DFQATT, CDR2 SNEGSKA, per germline (reference sequence). Losses at the gene ends were 5 bases for V and 6 bases for J; bases not matched to a gene: 9. CDR3 nucleotide sequence: TGCAGTGCTGATACTGGGACAGGGGGAGTCGAGCAGTACTTC. Its translation: CSADTGTGGVEQYF.

This clonotype has a handful of counts. This chain uses TRBV6-5 with TRBJ2-7, with D maybe TRBD2 (5 bases). The CDR3 runs to 14 residues. Germline-derived CDR1 and CDR2 are MNHEY and SVGAGI. Deletions cut 6 bases from V and 6 bases from J, with 18 bases between. This chain's CDR3 is CASSSSRGSGEQYF. The DNA for the CDR3 is TGTGCCAGCAGCTCCTCGAGAGGGAGTGGCGAGCAGTACTTC.